This passage covers 21 T cell receptor beta chains from one sample sequenced in a study of shared clonotypes between healthy human individuals. Positively selected for CCR7, the CD45RO-negative cells used as naive CD8 cells excluded terminally differentiated effector memory CD45RA+ cells. Libraries were prepared by immunoSEQ multiplex PCR; TCRdb keeps only in-frame clonotypes and omits some of them. The data contain about 2.1 million clones, about 92% of them singletons. The material sequenced was naive CD8+ T cells from PBMCs. These receptors were obtained from a man aged 18 to 30 in good health. Some clones in this sample may be carry-over from other donors' samples.

This chain uses TRBV9 with TRBJ2-3; 8 nucleotides line up with TRBD1. The germline V gene has CDR1 SGDLS and CDR2 YYNGEE. The CDR3 consists of 16 residues. The V gene end was trimmed by 2 bases and the J gene end by 2 bases; junction bases not matched to a gene: 7. The CDR3 nucleotides read TGTGCCAGCAGCGTCGGCGGGACAGGCTTCACAGATACGCAGTATTTT. Translating it yields CASSVGGTGFTDTQYF.

A few counts support this clone. This chain links TRBV9 with TRBJ1-1; D remains ambiguous. V lost 2 bases and J 4 bases, leaving 15 bases between the germline ends. Germline V lookup: CDR1 SGDLS, CDR2 YYNGEE. CDR3 length: 15 residues. The CDR3 DNA reads as TGTGCCAGCAGCGTCGAGAAGCATTCAGCCACTGAAGCTTTCTTT. It codes for CASSVEKHSATEAFF.

The gene calls are TRBV5-6 and TRBJ2-5, with a possible D match to TRBD1 (6 bases). Trimming left V 0 bases short and J 3 bases short, with 21 bases between. This CDR3 is built from 18 residues. Germline loops: CDR1 SGHDT, CDR2 YYEEEE. The CDR3 nucleotides read TGTGCCAGCAGCTTGGTAGGTGTAGGGGGTATAAGTGAAGAGACCCAGTACTTC. Protein product: CASSLVGVGGISEETQYF.

V usage is TRBV12-1 and J usage is TRBJ1-1. TRBV12-1 is annotated as a pseudogene. CDR3 size: 15 residues. CDR3: CASSCREEINTEAFF. DNA for the CDR3: TGTGCCAGCAGCTGCCGTGAAGAAATTAACACTGAAGCTTTCTTT.

The chain employs TRBV19 and TRBJ2-1; no firm D call. This CDR3 region has 11 residues. V was pared by 10 bases and J by 8 bases, with 12 bases between. Germline V CDR1 and CDR2: LNHDA, SQIVND (reference sequence). The CDR3 coding sequence is TGTGCCACACTCGGCGCCTATGAGCAGTTCTTC. This sequence encodes CATLGAYEQFF.

For the CDR3, the DNA is TGTGCCAGCACCGGCAGGGGAGGCAATCAGCCCCAGCATTTT. Encoded protein: CASTGRGGNQPQHF. J is TRBJ1-5 and V is TRBV2; possible D gene TRBD1, 6 bases. Germline V CDR1 and CDR2: SNHLY, FYNNEI. This CDR3 has 14 residues. The germline V and J ends were trimmed by 7 bases and 2 bases, with 12 bases remaining between them.

The CDR3 loop is CASTLGLAGGDTQYF. The CDR3 nucleotides read TGTGCCAGCACCCTGGGACTAGCGGGAGGAGATACGCAGTATTTT. This chain joins TRBV7-9 and TRBJ2-3; 15 positions match TRBD2. The CDR3 runs 15 residues. Germline CDR1 is SEHNR and CDR2 is FQNEAQ (reference sequence). V shed 7 bases, J shed 5 bases, and the junction held 4 bases outside the gene matches.

V gene TRBV7-9 combines with J gene TRBJ1-2; D gene ambiguous. CDR1 is SEHNR, CDR2 FQNEAQ, per germline (reference sequence). V was cut by 5 bases and J by 4 bases, with 20 bases left in between. The CDR3 has 16 amino acids. CDR3 in amino acids: CASSDGQPRAFYGYTF. The DNA for the CDR3 is TGTGCCAGCAGCGACGGGCAACCGAGGGCTTTCTATGGCTACACCTTC.

The J gene is TRBJ2-7, the V gene TRBV19; 7 nucleotides line up with TRBD1. Germline V gene sequence: CDR1 LNHDA, CDR2 SQIVND (reference sequence). CDR3 length: 15 amino acids. V lost 4 bases and J lost 2; bases outside the gene matches: 8. The CDR3 protein is CASSTRQGFAYEQYF. Here the CDR3 DNA reads TGTGCCAGTAGTACCAGACAGGGATTCGCCTACGAGCAGTACTTC.

The chain employs TRBV6-1 and TRBJ2-1; 8 bases are shared with TRBD1. The CDR3 length is 17 residues. The V gene's germline CDR1 is MNHNS and CDR2 SASEGT. The trim removed 2 bases at V and 5 bases at J, leaving 11 bases unmatched. CDR3 sequence: CASSETVLRTGNNEQFF. The CDR3 coding sequence is TGTGCCAGCAGTGAAACTGTTTTGCGGACAGGGAACAATGAGCAGTTCTTC.

This sequence joins TRBV27 and TRBJ2-7, with D possibly being TRBD1 (6 bases). The germline gives CDR1 MNHEY, CDR2 SMNVEV (reference sequence). The CDR3 is 16 amino acids. Trimming took 6 bases from V and 4 from J, leaving 22 bases between them. CDR3 loop: CASSPSGGERRYEQYF. The CDR3 coding sequence is TGTGCCAGCAGCCCAAGTGGGGGCGAAAGGAGATACGAGCAGTACTTC.

As for this clone: The identical CDR3 is also encoded by other nucleotide sequences in the sample. The chain joins TRBV4-1 to TRBJ1-3; D not resolved. V dropped 1 base and J dropped 4 bases, with 5 bases sitting between them. There are 13 residues in the CDR3. Looked up from germline, CDR1 is MGHRA and CDR2 is YSYEKL. CDR3 residues: CASSQVGGNTIYF. The CDR3 region has the DNA TGCGCCAGCAGCCAAGTTGGAGGAAACACCATATATTTT.

This clone was recorded once. The V and J genes are TRBV27 and TRBJ2-7; 7 nucleotides line up with TRBD2. The CDR3 consists of 15 residues. The V gene end was trimmed by 3 bases and the J gene end by 2 bases; junction bases not matched to a gene: 7. The germline gives CDR1 MNHEY, CDR2 SMNVEV (reference sequence). CDR3 amino acids: CASSFMGGLTYEQYF. The CDR3 bases are TGTGCCAGCAGTTTTATGGGGGGACTAACCTACGAGCAGTACTTC.

V and J are TRBV25-1 and TRBJ2-6; the D is unclear. Trimming took off 4 bases at V and 0 bases at J, with 13 bases between the two ends. Germline-derived CDR1 and CDR2 are MGHDK and SYGVNS. The CDR3 runs 17 residues. CDR3 in DNA: TGTGCCAGCAGTGCGTATGGATTGGTCTCTGGGGCCAACGTCCTGACTTTC. The encoded protein is CASSAYGLVSGANVLTF.

The chain recombines TRBV5-1 with TRBJ2-2; TRBD2 is a possible D gene (6 bases). V was trimmed by 5 bases and J by 5 bases, leaving 10 bases between them. Germline V lookup: CDR1 SGHRS, CDR2 YFSETQ. The CDR3 contains 13 residues. The CDR3 bases are TGCGCCAGCAGAACAGGACTAACCGGGGAGCTGTTTTTT. Its protein product is CASRTGLTGELFF.

J is TRBJ2-7 and V is TRBV7-9; D unresolved. The ends were cut back, 5 bases at V and 5 bases at J, with 4 bases in the middle. CDR3 length: 10 amino acids. Germline V gene sequence: CDR1 SEHNR, CDR2 FQNEAQ (reference sequence). CDR3 sequence (DNA): TGTGCCAGCAGCCCAAACGAGCAGTACTTC. Protein: CASSPNEQYF.

The chain has TRBV9 and TRBJ1-3, with D perhaps matching TRBD1 (5 bases). Germline V gene data show CDR1 as SGDLS and CDR2 as YYNGEE. V was shortened by 0 bases and J by 2 bases, with 15 bases between the two germline ends. The CDR3 loop spans 17 amino acids. The CDR3 DNA sequence: TGTGCCAGCAGCGTAGATGACGCGTCAGGGACTGGAAACACCATATATTTT. This codes for CASSVDDASGTGNTIYF.

Remarks on this clone: Within the sample, other DNA sequences also encode this same CDR3. CDR3 protein: CASSQGVSYGYTF. The CDR3 nucleotides are TGCGCCAGCAGCCAAGGGGTTTCTTATGGCTACACCTTC. The rearrangement joins TRBV4-1 to TRBJ1-2, with D unresolved. CDR3 length: 13 amino acids. V lost 1 base and J 5 bases, leaving 8 bases between the germline ends. Germline V lookup: CDR1 MGHRA, CDR2 YSYEKL.

This chain links TRBV4-3 with TRBJ2-1; TRBD2 agrees at 9 bases. V was pared by 1 base and J by 4 bases, with 8 bases of the junction left unmatched. Germline assignment: CDR1 LGHNA and CDR2 YSLEER. This CDR3 region has 17 residues. The CDR3 loop is CASSQVGLAGPYNEQFF. The CDR3 bases are TGCGCCAGCAGCCAAGTCGGCCTAGCGGGACCTTACAATGAGCAGTTCTTC.

V is TRBV9 and J is TRBJ2-1; 9 bases fit TRBD2. J was trimmed by 1 base and V by 0 bases; bases with no gene match: 5. The CDR3 length is 17 residues. The germline V gene has CDR1 SGDLS and CDR2 YYNGEE. The CDR3 reads CASSVASGMTSYNEQFF. CDR3 DNA sequence: TGTGCCAGCAGCGTAGCTAGCGGGATGACGTCCTACAATGAGCAGTTCTTC.

This chain uses TRBV9 with TRBJ2-5; the D is unclear. Germline CDR1 is SGDLS and CDR2 is YYNGEE. This CDR3 has 15 amino acids. Trimming removed 3 bases at V and 3 bases at J, with 15 bases between. DNA for the CDR3: TGTGCCAGCAGCGACTTTCCCGGACGGAAAGAGACCCAGTACTTC. This sequence encodes CASSDFPGRKETQYF.